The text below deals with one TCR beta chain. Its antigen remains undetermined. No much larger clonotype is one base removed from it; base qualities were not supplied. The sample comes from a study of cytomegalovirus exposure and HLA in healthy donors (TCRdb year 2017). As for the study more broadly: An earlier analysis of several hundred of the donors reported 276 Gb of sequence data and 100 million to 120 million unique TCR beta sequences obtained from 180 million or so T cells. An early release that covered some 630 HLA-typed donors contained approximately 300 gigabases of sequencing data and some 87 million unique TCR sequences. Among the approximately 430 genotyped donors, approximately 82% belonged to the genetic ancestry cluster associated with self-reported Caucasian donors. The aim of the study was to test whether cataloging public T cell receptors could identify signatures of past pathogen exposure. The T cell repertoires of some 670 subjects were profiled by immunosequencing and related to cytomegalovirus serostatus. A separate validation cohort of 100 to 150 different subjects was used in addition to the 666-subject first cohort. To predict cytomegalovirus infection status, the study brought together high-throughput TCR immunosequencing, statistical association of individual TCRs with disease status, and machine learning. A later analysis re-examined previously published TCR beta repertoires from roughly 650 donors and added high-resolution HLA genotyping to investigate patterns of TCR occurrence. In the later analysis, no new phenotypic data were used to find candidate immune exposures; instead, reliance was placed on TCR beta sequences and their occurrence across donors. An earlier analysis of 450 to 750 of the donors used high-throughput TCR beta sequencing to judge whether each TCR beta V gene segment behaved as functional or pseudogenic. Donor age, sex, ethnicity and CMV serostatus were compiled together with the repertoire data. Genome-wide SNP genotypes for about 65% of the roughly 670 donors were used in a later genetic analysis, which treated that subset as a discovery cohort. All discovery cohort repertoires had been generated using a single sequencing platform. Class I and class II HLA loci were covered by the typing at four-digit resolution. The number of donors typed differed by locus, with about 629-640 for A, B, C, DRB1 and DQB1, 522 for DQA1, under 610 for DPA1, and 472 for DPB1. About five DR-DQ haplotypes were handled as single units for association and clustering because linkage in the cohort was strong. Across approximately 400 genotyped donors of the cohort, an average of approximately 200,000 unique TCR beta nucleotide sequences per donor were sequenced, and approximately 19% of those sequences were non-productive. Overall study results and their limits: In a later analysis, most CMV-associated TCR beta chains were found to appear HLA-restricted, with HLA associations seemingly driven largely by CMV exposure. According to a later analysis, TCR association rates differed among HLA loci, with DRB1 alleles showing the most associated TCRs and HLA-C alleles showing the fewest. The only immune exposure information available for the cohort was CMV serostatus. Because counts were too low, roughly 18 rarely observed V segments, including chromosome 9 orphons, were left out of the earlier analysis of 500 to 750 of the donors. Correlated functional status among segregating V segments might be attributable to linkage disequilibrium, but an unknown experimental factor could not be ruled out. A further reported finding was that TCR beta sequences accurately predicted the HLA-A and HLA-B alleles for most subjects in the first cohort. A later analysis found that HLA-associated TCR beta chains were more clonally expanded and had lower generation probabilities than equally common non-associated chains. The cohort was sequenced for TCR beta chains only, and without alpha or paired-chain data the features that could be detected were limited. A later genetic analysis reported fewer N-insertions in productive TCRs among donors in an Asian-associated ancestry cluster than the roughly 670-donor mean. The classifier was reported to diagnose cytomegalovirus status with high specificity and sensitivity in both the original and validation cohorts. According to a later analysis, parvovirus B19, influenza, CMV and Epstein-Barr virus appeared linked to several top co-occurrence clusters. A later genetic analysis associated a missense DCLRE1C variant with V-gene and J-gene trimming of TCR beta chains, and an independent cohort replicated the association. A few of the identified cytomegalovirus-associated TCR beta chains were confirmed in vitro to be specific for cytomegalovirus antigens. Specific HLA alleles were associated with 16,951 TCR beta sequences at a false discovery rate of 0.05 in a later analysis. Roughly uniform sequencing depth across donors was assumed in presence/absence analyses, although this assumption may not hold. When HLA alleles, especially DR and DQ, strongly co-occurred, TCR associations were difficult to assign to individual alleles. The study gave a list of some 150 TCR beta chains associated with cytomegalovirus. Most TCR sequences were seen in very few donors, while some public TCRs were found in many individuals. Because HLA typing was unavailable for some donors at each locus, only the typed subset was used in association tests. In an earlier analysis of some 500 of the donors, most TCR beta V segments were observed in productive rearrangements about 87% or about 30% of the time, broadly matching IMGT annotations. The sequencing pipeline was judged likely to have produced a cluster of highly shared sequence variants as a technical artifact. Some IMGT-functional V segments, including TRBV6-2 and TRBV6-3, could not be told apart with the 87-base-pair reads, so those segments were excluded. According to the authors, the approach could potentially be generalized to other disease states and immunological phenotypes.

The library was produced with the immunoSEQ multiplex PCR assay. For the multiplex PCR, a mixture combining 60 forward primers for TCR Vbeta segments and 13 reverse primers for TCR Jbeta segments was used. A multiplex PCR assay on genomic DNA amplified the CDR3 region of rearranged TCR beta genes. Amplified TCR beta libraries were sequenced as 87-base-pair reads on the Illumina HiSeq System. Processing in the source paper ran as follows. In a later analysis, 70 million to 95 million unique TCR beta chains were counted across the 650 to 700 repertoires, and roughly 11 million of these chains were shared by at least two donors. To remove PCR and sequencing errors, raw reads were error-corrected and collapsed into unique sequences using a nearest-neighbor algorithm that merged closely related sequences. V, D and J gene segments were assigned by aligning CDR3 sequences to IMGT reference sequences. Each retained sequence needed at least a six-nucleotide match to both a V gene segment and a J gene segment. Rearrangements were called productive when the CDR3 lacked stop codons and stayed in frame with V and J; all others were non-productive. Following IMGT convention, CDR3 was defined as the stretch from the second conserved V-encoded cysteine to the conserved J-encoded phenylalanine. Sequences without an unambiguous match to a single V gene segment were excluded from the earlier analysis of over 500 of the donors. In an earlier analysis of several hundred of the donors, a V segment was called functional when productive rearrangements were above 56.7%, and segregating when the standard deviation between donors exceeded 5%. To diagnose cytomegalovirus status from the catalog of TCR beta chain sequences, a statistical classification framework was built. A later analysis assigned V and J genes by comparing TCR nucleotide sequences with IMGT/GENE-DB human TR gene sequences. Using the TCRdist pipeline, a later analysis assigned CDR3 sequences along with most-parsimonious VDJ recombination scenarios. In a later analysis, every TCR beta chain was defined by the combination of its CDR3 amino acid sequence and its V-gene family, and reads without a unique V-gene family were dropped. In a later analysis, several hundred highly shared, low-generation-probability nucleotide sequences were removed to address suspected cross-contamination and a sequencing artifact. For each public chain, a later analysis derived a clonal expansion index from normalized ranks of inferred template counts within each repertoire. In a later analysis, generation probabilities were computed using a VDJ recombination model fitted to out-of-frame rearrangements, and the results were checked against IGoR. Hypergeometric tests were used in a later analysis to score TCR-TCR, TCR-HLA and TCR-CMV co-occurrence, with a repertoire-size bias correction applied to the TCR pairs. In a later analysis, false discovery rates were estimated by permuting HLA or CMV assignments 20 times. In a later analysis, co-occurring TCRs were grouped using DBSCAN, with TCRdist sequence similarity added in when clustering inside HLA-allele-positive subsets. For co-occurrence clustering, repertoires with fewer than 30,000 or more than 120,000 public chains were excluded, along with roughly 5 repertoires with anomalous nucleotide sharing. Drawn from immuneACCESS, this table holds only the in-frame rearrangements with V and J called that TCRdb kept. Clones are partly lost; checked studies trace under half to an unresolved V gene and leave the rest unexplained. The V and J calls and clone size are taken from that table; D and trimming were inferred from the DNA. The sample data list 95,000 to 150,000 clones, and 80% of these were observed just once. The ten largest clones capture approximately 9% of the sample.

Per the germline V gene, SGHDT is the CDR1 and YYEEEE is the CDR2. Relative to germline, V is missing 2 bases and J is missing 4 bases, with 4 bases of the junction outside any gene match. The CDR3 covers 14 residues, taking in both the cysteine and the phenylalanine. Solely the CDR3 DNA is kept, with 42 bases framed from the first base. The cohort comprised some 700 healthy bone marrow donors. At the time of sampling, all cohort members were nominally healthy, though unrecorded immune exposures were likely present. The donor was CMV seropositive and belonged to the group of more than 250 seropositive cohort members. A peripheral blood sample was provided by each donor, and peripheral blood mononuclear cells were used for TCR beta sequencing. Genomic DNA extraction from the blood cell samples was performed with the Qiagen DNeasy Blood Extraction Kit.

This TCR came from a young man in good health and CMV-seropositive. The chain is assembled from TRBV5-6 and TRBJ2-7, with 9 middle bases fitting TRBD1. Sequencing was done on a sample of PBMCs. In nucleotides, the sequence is TGTGCCAGCAGCTTCATAGGACAGGGGTACGAGCAGTACTTC. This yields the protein CASSFIGQGYEQYF.